This T cell receptor (beta chain) was profiled in a study of Ad26.COV2.S vaccination and SARS-CoV-2 variants. Study-wide background: It was the COV1001 Ad26.COV2.S trial arm that included the donor. Ad26.COV2.S was injected intramuscularly once or twice, 56 days apart. Study findings and constraints: Comparable non-spike TCR breadth was observed in vaccine and placebo recipients. Greater spike-specific TCR breadth was seen in vaccine recipients than in placebo recipients.

Generated by immunoSEQ multiplex PCR, the TCRdb table keeps only in-frame clones and is missing some. This sample has fewer than 400,000 clones, with roughly 90% found just once. J lost 2 bases, V lost 7 bases, and 4 bases had no gene match. The germline V gene encodes CDR1 SNHLY and CDR2 FYNNEI. This CDR3 region has 13 residues. Treatment indicated: 15 to 20 received Ad26.COV2.S at low or high dose, single or two shots; roughly five received placebo; per-sample allocation not given. It was on day 63 after the first vaccine or placebo injection that samples were taken. Concerning this clone: Its antigen remains unknown.

This clonotype originated in a person aged 18 to 59 who received the Ad26.COV2.S COVID-19 vaccine or a placebo. This specimen consisted of peripheral blood, obtained in a trial of Ad26.COV2.S vaccine versus placebo. The chain carries TRBV2 and TRBJ1-2, with 7 bases fitting TRBD1. CDR3 in amino acids: CASNPQGNYGYTF. In DNA form, the CDR3 reads TGTGCCAGCAACCCACAGGGGAACTATGGCTACACCTTC.